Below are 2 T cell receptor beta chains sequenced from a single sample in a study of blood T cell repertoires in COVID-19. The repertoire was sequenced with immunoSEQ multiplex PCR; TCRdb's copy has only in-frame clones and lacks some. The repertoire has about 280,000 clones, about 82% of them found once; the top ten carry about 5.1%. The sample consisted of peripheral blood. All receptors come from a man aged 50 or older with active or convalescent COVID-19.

The CDR3 nucleotides are TGTGCCAGCACCCCTAGGGGTGACTCCTACGAGCAGTACTTC. Translated: CASTPRGDSYEQYF. The chain carries TRBV28 and TRBJ2-7, with D perhaps TRBD1 (5 bases). The CDR3 is 14 amino acids. V dropped 7 bases and J dropped 0 bases, with 13 bases sitting between them. Germline loops: CDR1 MDHEN, CDR2 SYDVKM.

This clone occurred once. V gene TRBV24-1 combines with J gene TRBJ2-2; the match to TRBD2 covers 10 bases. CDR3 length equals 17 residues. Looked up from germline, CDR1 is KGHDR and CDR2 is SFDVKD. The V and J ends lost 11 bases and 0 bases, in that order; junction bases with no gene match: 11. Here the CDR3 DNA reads TGTGCCAAAACTACCGGGACTAGCGTCGCGAACACCGGGGAGCTGTTTTTT. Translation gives CAKTTGTSVANTGELFF.